The 5 T cell receptor beta chains below come from one sample, sequenced in a study of spatial heterogeneity in lung cancer. Time point in this sample: blood at routine non-recurrence follow-up after resection. TCRdb independently ran MiXCR on the 5' RACE reads; one entry per CDR3 protein. The sample yields about 46,000 distinct CDR3 sequences, about 11% seen once. The sample here was PBMCs, taken at follow-up. The receptors were sampled from a male donor with early-stage non-small cell lung cancer.

This clonotype was counted only a few times. The V and J genes are TRBV7-8 and TRBJ2-1; D not certain. CDR1 is SGHVS, CDR2 FQNEAQ, per germline. Trimming took off 3 bases at V and 4 bases at J, with 10 bases between the two ends. The CDR3 has 14 amino acids. CDR3 sequence (DNA): TGTGCCAGCAGCTTGGGCCAGAATTACAATGAGCAGTTCTTC. Encoded protein: CASSLGQNYNEQFF.

This clonotype has more than one count but fewer than ten. The rearrangement links TRBV12-3 or TRBV12-4 to TRBJ1-1; weak D call: TRBD1 (5 bases). The V and J ends lost 5 bases and 0 bases respectively, with 13 bases between them. The CDR3 contains 15 residues. CDR3 coding DNA: TGTGCCAGCAGTCCCCGAGGGACCGTGAACACTGAAGCTTTCTTT. It is translated as CASSPRGTVNTEAFF.

This clonotype was picked up many times. The V and J genes are TRBV4-3 and TRBJ1-2; a possible D gene is TRBD1 (6 bases). The germline gives CDR1 LGHNA, CDR2 YSLEER. The CDR3 has 15 amino acids. The germline V and J ends were trimmed by 0 bases and 2 bases, with 10 bases remaining between them. The DNA for the CDR3 is TGCGCCAGCAGCCAAGATACAGGGTGGAACTATGGCTACACCTTC. It translates to CASSQDTGWNYGYTF.

This clonotype has ten or more counts. The chain carries TRBV6-5 and TRBJ2-2; 7 bases are a match to TRBD2. The CDR3 is 16 residues long. The germline CDR1 and CDR2 sequences are MNHEY and SVGAGI. V lost 7 bases, J lost 6 bases, and 14 bases stayed unmatched. Here the CDR3 reads CASTIRPSGLAGELFF. DNA of the CDR3: TGTGCCAGCACTATACGGCCTAGCGGTCTGGCCGGGGAGCTGTTTTTT.

There are many counts of this clonotype. This rearrangement joins TRBV6-1 to TRBJ1-2; D not certain. Germline CDR1 MNHNS, CDR2 SASEGT. CDR3 size: 12 residues. V was cut by 8 bases and J by 1 base, with 8 bases left in between. CDR3 residues: CASSELNYGYTF. DNA for the CDR3: TGTGCCAGCTCTGAACTTAACTATGGCTACACCTTC.